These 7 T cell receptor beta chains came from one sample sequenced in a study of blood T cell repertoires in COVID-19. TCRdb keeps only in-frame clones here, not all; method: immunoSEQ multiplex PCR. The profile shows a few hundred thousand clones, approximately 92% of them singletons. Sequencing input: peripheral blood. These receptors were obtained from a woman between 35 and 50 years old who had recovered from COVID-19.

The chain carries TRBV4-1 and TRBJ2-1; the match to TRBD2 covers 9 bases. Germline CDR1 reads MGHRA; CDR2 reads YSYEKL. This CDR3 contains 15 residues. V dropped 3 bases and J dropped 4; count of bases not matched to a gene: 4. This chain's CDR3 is CASSHTSGQYNEQFF. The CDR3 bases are TGCGCCAGCAGCCATACTAGCGGGCAATACAATGAGCAGTTCTTC.

DNA of the CDR3: TGTGCCAGCAGTACCGGGACTACCACAGATACGCAGTATTTT. This codes for CASSTGTTTDTQYF. V and J are TRBV28 and TRBJ2-3, with TRBD2 matching 7 bases. CDR1 MDHEN and CDR2 SYDVKM come from the germline V gene. V lost 5 bases to trimming and J lost 2 bases; unmatched junction nucleotides: 4. This CDR3 is built from 14 residues.

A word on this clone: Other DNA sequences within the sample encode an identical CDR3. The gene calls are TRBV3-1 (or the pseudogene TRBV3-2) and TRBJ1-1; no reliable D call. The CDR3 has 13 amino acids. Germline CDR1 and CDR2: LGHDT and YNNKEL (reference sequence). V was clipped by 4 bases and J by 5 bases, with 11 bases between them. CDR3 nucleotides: TGTGCCAGCAGCCTGGTCGCGGATACTGAAGCTTTCTTT. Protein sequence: CASSLVADTEAFF.

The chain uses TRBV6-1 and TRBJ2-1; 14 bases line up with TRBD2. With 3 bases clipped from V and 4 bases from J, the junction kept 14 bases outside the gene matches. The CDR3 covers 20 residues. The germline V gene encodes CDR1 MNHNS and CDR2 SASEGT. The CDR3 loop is CASSDYPYTGTSGGYNEQFF. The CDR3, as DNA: TGTGCCAGCAGTGATTATCCATACACCGGGACTAGCGGGGGATACAATGAGCAGTTCTTC.

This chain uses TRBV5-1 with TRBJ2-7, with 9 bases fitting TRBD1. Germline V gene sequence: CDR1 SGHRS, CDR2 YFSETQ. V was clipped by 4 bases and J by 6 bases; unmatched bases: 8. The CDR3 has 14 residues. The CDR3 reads CASSTGQGQSEQYF. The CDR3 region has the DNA TGCGCCAGCAGCACGGGACAGGGTCAGAGCGAGCAGTACTTC.

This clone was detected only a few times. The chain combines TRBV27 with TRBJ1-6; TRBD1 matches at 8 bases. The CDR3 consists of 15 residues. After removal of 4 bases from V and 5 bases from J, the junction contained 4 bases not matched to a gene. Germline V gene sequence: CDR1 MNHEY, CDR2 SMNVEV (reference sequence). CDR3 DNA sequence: TGTGCCAGCAGTTGGGTGACAGGGGATAATTCACCCCTCCACTTT. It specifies CASSWVTGDNSPLHF.

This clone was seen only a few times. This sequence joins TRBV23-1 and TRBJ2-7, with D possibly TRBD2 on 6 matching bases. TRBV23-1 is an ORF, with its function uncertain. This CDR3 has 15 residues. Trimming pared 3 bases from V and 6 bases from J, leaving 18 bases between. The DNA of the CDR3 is TGCGCCAGCAGTCACTACCGGGACGCAGCGGGCGAGCAGTACGTC. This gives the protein CASSHYRDAAGEQYV.